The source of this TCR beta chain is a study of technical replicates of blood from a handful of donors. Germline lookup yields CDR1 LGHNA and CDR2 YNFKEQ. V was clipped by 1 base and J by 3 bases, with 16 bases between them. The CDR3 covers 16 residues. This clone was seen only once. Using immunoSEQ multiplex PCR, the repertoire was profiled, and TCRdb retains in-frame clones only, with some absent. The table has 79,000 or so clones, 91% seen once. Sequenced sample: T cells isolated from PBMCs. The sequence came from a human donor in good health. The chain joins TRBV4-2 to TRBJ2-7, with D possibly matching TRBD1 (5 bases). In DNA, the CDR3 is TGTGCCAGCAGCCAAGTCGGGCGTCAAGGGGACTACGAGCAGTACTTC. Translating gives CASSQVGRQGDYEQYF.